This T cell receptor (beta chain) was identified during a study of blood T cell repertoires in COVID-19. The overall study: Collection of acute and convalescent COVID-19 samples took place in the United States, Italy and Spain. In each case, the material was cDNA or gDNA derived from T cells, B-cell-depleted T cells, or PBMCs.

CDR3 size: 15 residues. Trimming removed 1 base from V and 3 bases from J; junction bases left unmatched: 8. Per the germline V gene, CDR1 is SQVTM and CDR2 is ANQGSEA. The table came from immunoSEQ multiplex PCR; TCRdb's copy has only in-frame clones and leaves some out. The table records about 33,000 clones, around nine tenths of them present only once. Sequences were obtained from peripheral blood. This clonotype was sampled from a human donor in a cohort sampled during active COVID-19. The chain combines TRBV29-1 with TRBJ2-7, with 8 bases identical to TRBD1. CDR3 in amino acids: CSVEGTGQGNYEQYF. Here the CDR3 DNA reads TGCAGCGTTGAAGGGACCGGACAGGGCAACTACGAGCAGTACTTC.